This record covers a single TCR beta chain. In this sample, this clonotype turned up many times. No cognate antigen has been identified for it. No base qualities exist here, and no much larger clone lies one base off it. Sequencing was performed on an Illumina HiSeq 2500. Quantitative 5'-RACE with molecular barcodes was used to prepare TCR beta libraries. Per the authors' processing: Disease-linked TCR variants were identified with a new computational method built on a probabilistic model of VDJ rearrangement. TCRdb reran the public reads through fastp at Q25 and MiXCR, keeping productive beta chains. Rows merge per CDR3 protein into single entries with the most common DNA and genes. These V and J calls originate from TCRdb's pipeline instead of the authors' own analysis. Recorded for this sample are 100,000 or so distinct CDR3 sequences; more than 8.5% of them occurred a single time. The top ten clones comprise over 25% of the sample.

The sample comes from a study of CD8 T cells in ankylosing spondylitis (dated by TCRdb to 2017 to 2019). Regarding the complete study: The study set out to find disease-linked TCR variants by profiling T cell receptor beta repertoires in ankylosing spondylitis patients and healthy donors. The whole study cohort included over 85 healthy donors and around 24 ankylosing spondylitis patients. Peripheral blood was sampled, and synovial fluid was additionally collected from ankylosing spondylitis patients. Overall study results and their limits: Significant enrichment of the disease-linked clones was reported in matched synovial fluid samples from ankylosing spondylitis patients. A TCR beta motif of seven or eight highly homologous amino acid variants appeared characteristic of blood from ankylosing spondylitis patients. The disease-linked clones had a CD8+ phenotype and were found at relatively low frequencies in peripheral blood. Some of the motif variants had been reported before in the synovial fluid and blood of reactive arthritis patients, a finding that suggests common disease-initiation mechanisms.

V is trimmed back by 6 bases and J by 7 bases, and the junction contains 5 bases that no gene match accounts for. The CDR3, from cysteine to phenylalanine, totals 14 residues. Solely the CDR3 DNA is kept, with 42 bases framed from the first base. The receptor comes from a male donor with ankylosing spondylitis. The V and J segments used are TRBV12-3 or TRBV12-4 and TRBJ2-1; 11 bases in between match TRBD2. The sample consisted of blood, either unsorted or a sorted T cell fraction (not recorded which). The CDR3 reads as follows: CASRVAGGHNEQFF. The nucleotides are TGTGCCAGCAGGGTAGCGGGAGGGCATAATGAGCAGTTCTTC.